The 14 T cell receptor beta chains listed next were all sequenced from one sample in a study of blood T cell repertoires in COVID-19. Assay used: immunoSEQ multiplex PCR; TCRdb lists only in-frame clones, some missing. In the table there are 45,000 to 65,000 clones, about 88% of which are singletons. The material sequenced was peripheral blood. These receptors all stem from a human donor in a cohort sampled during active COVID-19.

This clone was counted a few times. This chain connects TRBV5-1 to TRBJ2-1, with TRBD2 matching over 9 bases. The CDR3 spans 21 residues. Germline V gene data show CDR1 as SGHRS and CDR2 as YFSETQ. V shed 0 bases and J 0 bases; nucleotides not matched to a gene: 16. This CDR3 is CASSLARLVAGDPSSYNEQFF. The CDR3 bases are TGCGCCAGCAGCTTGGCCAGGTTGGTAGCGGGGGACCCCAGCTCCTACAATGAGCAGTTCTTC.

The chain recombines TRBV6-5 with TRBJ1-6; a weak D match, TRBD1 (5 bases). This CDR3 comprises 14 residues. The V end lost 8 bases, the J end lost 0 bases, and 8 bases lay between the germline ends. CDR1 and CDR2 (germline): MNHEY, SVGAGI. The CDR3 bases are TGTGCCAGCCAGCAGGGCTCCTATAATTCACCCCTCCACTTT. Protein product: CASQQGSYNSPLHF.

This clone was picked up a small number of times. V is TRBV24-1 and J is TRBJ2-7; 8 nucleotides agree with TRBD2. This CDR3 has 13 amino acids. CDR1 is KGHDR, CDR2 SFDVKD, per germline. Trimming cost V 9 bases and J 1 base; bases outside gene matches: 4. CDR3 amino acids: CATSSGGSYEQYF. The DNA for the CDR3 is TGTGCCACCTCCAGCGGGGGTTCCTACGAGCAGTACTTC.

V is TRBV19 and J is TRBJ2-1; 12 positions agree with TRBD2. Trimming cost V 4 bases and J 0 bases; bases outside gene matches: 4. Germline V CDR1 and CDR2: LNHDA, SQIVND (reference sequence). The CDR3 is 17 amino acids. CDR3 in DNA: TGTGCCAGTAGTAAGGCTAGCGGGAGGGGCTCCTACAATGAGCAGTTCTTC. Residues: CASSKASGRGSYNEQFF.

Comment on this clone: Other DNA sequences in the same sample also yield this CDR3. The chain combines TRBV27 with TRBJ1-5; 9 bases match TRBD1. After removal of 6 bases from V and 7 bases from J, the junction contained 7 bases not matched to a gene. Germline CDR1 reads MNHEY; CDR2 reads SMNVEV (reference sequence). CDR3 length: 14 amino acids. The DNA for the CDR3 is TGTGCCAGCAGCCGGGGACAGGGTGGCCAGCCCCAGCATTTT. As protein: CASSRGQGGQPQHF.

The chain uses TRBV29-1 and TRBJ1-2; TRBD1 matches 8 bases. Germline V gene lookup returns CDR1 SQVTM and CDR2 ANQGSEA. This CDR3 spans 13 amino acids. J gave up 6 bases and V 6 bases, and 9 bases lay outside the gene matches. This CDR3 reads CSVDDRGEDGYTF. As DNA, the CDR3 is TGCAGCGTGGATGACAGGGGAGAGGATGGCTACACCTTC.

The chain links TRBV7-9 to TRBJ2-4; 7 bases are a match to TRBD2. Losses at the gene ends were 5 bases for V and 6 bases for J; bases not matched to a gene: 10. CDR1 SEHNR and CDR2 FQNEAQ come from the germline V gene (reference sequence). The CDR3 extends over 15 amino acids. The CDR3 DNA reads TGTGCCAGCAGCCCGGGGGGTAGCGTGATAAACATTCAGTACTTC. It is translated as CASSPGGSVINIQYF.

V is TRBV30 and J is TRBJ2-7; 7 nucleotides match TRBD2. The CDR3 consists of 18 residues. After removal of 5 bases from V and 6 bases from J, the junction contained 25 bases not matched to a gene. Germline CDR1 is GTSNPN and CDR2 is SVGIG (reference sequence). CDR3 loop: CAWRPRVGGGWVPGEQYF. DNA for the CDR3: TGTGCCTGGCGCCCTCGGGTTGGGGGGGGGTGGGTTCCAGGCGAGCAGTACTTC.

The CDR3: CATRQGVSYEQYF. The CDR3 DNA is TGTGCCACCCGACAGGGGGTCTCCTACGAGCAGTACTTC. This chain links TRBV2 with TRBJ2-7, with TRBD1 matching over 9 bases. The V and J ends lost 10 bases and 0 bases, in that order; junction bases with no gene match: 4. The CDR3 contains 13 residues. Germline-derived CDR1 and CDR2 are SNHLY and FYNNEI. The full variable domain, completed using reference TRBV2 and TRBJ2-7, is EPEVTQTPSHQVTQMGQEVILRCVPISNHLYFYWYRQILGQKVEFLVSFYNNEISEKSEIFDDQFSVERPDGSNFTLKIRSTKLEDSAMYFCATRQGVSYEQYFGPGTRLTVT.

The V and J genes are TRBV4-3 and TRBJ2-2, with 10 bases that match TRBD2. The CDR3 spans 16 residues. V dropped 5 bases and J dropped 5; count of bases not matched to a gene: 8. Germline assignment: CDR1 LGHNA and CDR2 YSLEER. The CDR3: CASSSLAGVGTGELFF. Written as DNA, the CDR3 is TGCGCCAGCAGCAGTCTAGCGGGAGTAGGAACCGGGGAGCTGTTTTTT.

The V call is TRBV27, the J call TRBJ2-1, with 8 bases that match TRBD1. V shed 6 bases and J 2 bases; nucleotides not matched to a gene: 12. From germline, CDR1 is MNHEY and CDR2 SMNVEV (reference sequence). The CDR3 contains 17 residues. The CDR3 DNA sequence: TGTGCCAGCAGCTCGAGTGGCGGACAGGGACCCTACAATGAGCAGTTCTTC. Amino acid sequence: CASSSSGGQGPYNEQFF.

V gene TRBV15 combines with J gene TRBJ1-1, with D possibly TRBD1 on 5 matching bases. V lost 0 bases, J lost 0 bases, and 11 bases lay in between. The length of the CDR3 is 16 residues. From germline, CDR1 is LNHNV and CDR2 YYDKDF (reference sequence). In DNA, the CDR3 is TGTGCCACCAGCAGAGATACCAGGGCTATGAACACTGAAGCTTTCTTT. Residues: CATSRDTRAMNTEAFF.

This chain uses TRBV18 with TRBJ1-6; TRBD1 agrees at 10 bases. This CDR3 has 16 residues. V lost 3 bases to trimming and J lost 9 bases; unmatched junction nucleotides: 8. In germline, CDR1 is KGHSH, CDR2 LQKENI. The CDR3 DNA follows: TGTGCCAGCTCACCTGATCGACAGGGGGCATTTTCACCCCTCCACTTT. It specifies CASSPDRQGAFSPLHF.

The V call is TRBV7-7, the J call TRBJ2-3; 8 positions match TRBD2. V lost 4 bases to trimming and J lost 2 bases; unmatched junction nucleotides: 5. This CDR3 has 15 amino acids. Germline values: CDR1 SSHAT, CDR2 FNYEAQ (reference sequence). This CDR3 is CASSYSGASTDTQYF. CDR3 DNA sequence: TGTGCCAGCAGCTATAGCGGGGCTTCCACAGATACGCAGTATTTT.